This TCR beta chain derives from a study of T cells in Graves' hyperthyroidism and ophthalmopathy. The wider study: Sampling of peripheral blood happened at initial diagnosis, prior to any treatment.

Germline trimming cut 2 bases from V and 5 bases from J; bases unmatched to any gene: 2. CDR1 and CDR2 (germline): SGHAT, FQNNGV. The CDR3 loop spans 15 amino acids. Together with thyroid ultrasound, orbital computed tomography, serum thyroxine and TRAb, clinical symptoms were used for diagnoses. Fresh peripheral blood, 7.5 to 10 ml, yielded the PBMCs. Amplification targeted TCR beta CDR3 regions from RNA transcripts. An initial round of RT-PCR targeting the TCR CDR3 relied on the HTBI primer set. TCRdb called the multiplex PCR reads again in MiXCR, with one record for every CDR3 protein. The sample lists approximately 400,000 distinct CDR3 sequences, 25% occurring once.

The J gene is TRBJ2-2, the V gene TRBV11-2, with TRBD2 identical over 10 bases. Sequencing was carried out using blood. This sequence originates from a man between 50 and 59 years old with Graves' hyperthyroidism. The DNA of the CDR3 is TGTGCCAGCAGCTTACCTAGCGGGAGTACCGGGGAGCTGTTTTTT. Translated: CASSLPSGSTGELFF.